This paragraph covers one TCR beta chain sequence. The data derive from a study of blood T cell repertoires in COVID-19. About the research overall: Sites in the United States, Italy and Spain provided acute and convalescent COVID-19 samples. Sources were T cells, B-cell-depleted T cells, or PBMCs; the material itself was cDNA or gDNA.

The V gene's germline CDR1 is MNHEY and CDR2 SVGAGI. The V gene lost 10 bases and the J gene lost 0 bases, with 7 bases spanning the gap. This CDR3 is built from 12 residues. In the authors' methods: Estimates of nucleated cell counts were drawn from the amplification of reference gene primers. TCRdb's table, derived via immunoSEQ multiplex PCR, lists solely in-frame clones and lacks some. V and J calls and clone size come straight from that table; D and trimming were deduced from the DNA. The data show some 140,000 clones, more than 70% seen once. This receptor was identified in a man between 60 and 75 years old with acute or convalescent COVID-19. The chain has TRBV6-5 and TRBJ1-3; D is undetermined. Sequenced sample: peripheral blood. CDR3 bases: TGTGCCATCGGTTCCTCTGGAAACACCATATATTTT. This translates into CAIGSSGNTIYF.